This TCR beta chain was sequenced for a study of CD8+ T cells in alopecia areata. The authors extracted RNA and reverse transcribed it into cDNA as the sequencing template. Using immunoSEQ multiplex PCR, the repertoire was profiled, and TCRdb retains in-frame clones only, with some absent. The repertoire holds approximately 210,000 clones, with around 65% as singletons. Specified treatment: oral pan-JAK inhibitor, 5-10 mg twice daily. This sequence was found in a human donor with alopecia areata. The specimen was CD4+ T cells sorted from blood, collected at approximately week 45, from a patient treated with tofacitinib.

The CDR3 loop is CASSLGQGADYEQYF. Here the CDR3 DNA reads TGTGCCAGCAGCTTGGGCCAGGGGGCGGACTACGAGCAGTACTTC. The chain uses TRBV5-4 and TRBJ2-7, with 8 bases matching TRBD1. V trimming: 0 bases; J trimming: 3 bases; junction bases outside the gene matches: 5. CDR1 and CDR2 (germline): SGHNT, YYREEE (reference sequence). This CDR3 has 15 residues.